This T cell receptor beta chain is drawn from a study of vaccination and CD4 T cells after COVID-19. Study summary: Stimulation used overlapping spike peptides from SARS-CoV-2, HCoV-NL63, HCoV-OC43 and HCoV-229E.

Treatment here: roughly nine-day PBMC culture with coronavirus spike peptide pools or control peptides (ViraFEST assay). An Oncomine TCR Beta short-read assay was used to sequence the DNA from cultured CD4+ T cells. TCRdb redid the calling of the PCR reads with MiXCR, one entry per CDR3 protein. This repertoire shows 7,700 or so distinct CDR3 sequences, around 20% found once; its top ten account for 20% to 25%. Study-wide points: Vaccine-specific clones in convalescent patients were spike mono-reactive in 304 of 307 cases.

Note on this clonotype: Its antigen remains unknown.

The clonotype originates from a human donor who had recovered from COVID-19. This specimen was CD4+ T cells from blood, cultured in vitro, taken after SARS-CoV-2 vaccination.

The CDR3 loop is CASSPPGTGVDSPLHF. Written as DNA, the CDR3 is TGTGCCAGTAGTCCCCCCGGGACAGGGGTCGACTCACCCCTCCACTTT. The chain has TRBV19 and TRBJ1-6; 10 bases are a match to TRBD1. V shed 5 bases and J 10 bases; nucleotides not matched to a gene: 11. The CDR3 loop spans 16 amino acids. In germline, CDR1 is LNHDA, CDR2 SQIVND (reference sequence).